Below are 6 T cell receptor beta chains sequenced from a single sample in a study of cytomegalovirus exposure and HLA in healthy donors. PCR employed 60 Vbeta and 13 Jbeta primers. The data were produced by immunoSEQ multiplex PCR, yet TCRdb's version contains in-frame clones alone and is incomplete. The repertoire holds approximately 190,000 clones, with 75% to 80% as singletons. Sample: PBMCs. These receptors all stem from a woman aged 25 to 39 in good health and CMV-seropositive.

The V gene is TRBV4-1, the J gene TRBJ2-1, with TRBD2 as a possible D gene (7 bases). The CDR3 extends over 16 amino acids. The germline V and J ends were trimmed by 3 bases and 7 bases, with 19 bases remaining between them. Germline CDR1 reads MGHRA; CDR2 reads YSYEKL. CDR3 protein: CASSHYGGGSENEQFF. DNA for the CDR3: TGCGCCAGCAGCCACTATGGGGGCGGGAGTGAGAATGAGCAGTTCTTC.

This clone was picked up one time. The rearrangement uses TRBV28 and TRBJ1-2, with a possible D match to TRBD1 (5 bases). CDR3 length: 13 residues. In germline, CDR1 is MDHEN, CDR2 SYDVKM. Trimming removed 4 bases from V and 11 bases from J, with 17 bases in between. CDR3 sequence: CASSYQGVLWYTF. CDR3 coding DNA: TGTGCCAGCAGTTACCAGGGTGTTCTTTGGTACACCTTC.

CDR3 coding DNA: TGTGCCAGCAGCTTAAGCGGGGGGACCTACGAGCAGTACTTC. This translates into CASSLSGGTYEQYF. This sequence joins TRBV7-2 and TRBJ2-7; TRBD2 agrees at 9 bases. The trim removed 2 bases at V and 2 bases at J, leaving 1 base unmatched. The CDR3 runs 14 residues. Germline-derived CDR1 and CDR2 are SGHTA and FQGNSA.

The chain employs TRBV7-3 and TRBJ1-1; D call uncertain. The V and J ends lost 6 bases and 0 bases respectively, with 8 bases between them. The CDR3 consists of 13 residues. Germline values: CDR1 SGHTA, CDR2 FQGTGA. The CDR3 bases are TGTGCCAGCAGGAAACAGATGAACACTGAAGCTTTCTTT. It translates to CASRKQMNTEAFF.

CDR3 DNA: TGTGCCAGCAGCTCCCGGACAGAGTTCTACAATGAGCAGTTCTTC. It encodes CASSSRTEFYNEQFF. J is TRBJ2-1 and V is TRBV7-8; TRBD1 might be the D (6 bases). The CDR3 loop spans 15 amino acids. V was pared by 4 bases and J by 3 bases, with 13 bases between. Germline assignment: CDR1 SGHVS and CDR2 FQNEAQ.

V usage is TRBV7-2 and J usage is TRBJ2-5, with 8 bases fitting TRBD2. CDR1 SGHTA and CDR2 FQGNSA come from the germline V gene. This CDR3 comprises 15 residues. V shed 5 bases and J 2 bases; nucleotides not matched to a gene: 7. The CDR3 nucleotides are TGTGCCAGCAGCCCGGGGACTAGTCGGCAAGAGACCCAGTACTTC. It codes for CASSPGTSRQETQYF.